The 15 T cell receptor beta chains below all came from one sample that was sequenced in a study of cytotoxic CD8 clonotypes in ibrutinib-treated CLL. The method was immunoSEQ multiplex PCR; TCRdb's version includes in-frame clones alone and lacks a portion of them. Of over 200,000 clones listed, roughly 79% are singletons. The starting material was PBMCs, obtained after 12 months of ibrutinib treatment. The receptors stem from a human donor with chronic lymphocytic leukemia.

This sequence joins TRBV28 and TRBJ1-5; TRBD1 is a possible D gene (6 bases). CDR1 is MDHEN and CDR2 is SYDVKM in the germline V gene. CDR3 length equals 16 residues. V lost 6 bases, J lost 1 base, and 16 bases lay in between. This CDR3 is CASSYWGLQSNQPQHF. The CDR3 DNA sequence: TGTGCCAGCAGCTATTGGGGGCTACAAAGCAATCAGCCCCAGCATTTT.

This clone showed up just once. This rearrangement joins TRBV14 to TRBJ2-7; 9 bases map to TRBD2. V shed 1 base, J shed 2 bases, and the junction held 3 bases outside the gene matches. The CDR3 covers 15 residues. Germline CDR1 is SGHDN and CDR2 is FVKESK. The CDR3 reads CASSQVTSGPYEQYF. The CDR3 DNA reads TGTGCCAGCAGCCAAGTGACTAGCGGTCCCTACGAGCAGTACTTC.

This rearrangement joins TRBV6-5 to TRBJ2-2; D remains unclear. CDR1 MNHEY and CDR2 SVGAGI come from the germline V gene. V lost 1 base and J 0 bases, leaving 9 bases between the germline ends. This CDR3 has 16 residues. The CDR3 region is CASSYYSRANTGELFF. CDR3 DNA: TGTGCCAGCAGTTACTACTCCCGGGCGAACACCGGGGAGCTGTTTTTT.

Only a few counts were recorded for this clone. The V call is TRBV16, the J call TRBJ1-1; tentatively, D is TRBD1 (5 bases). The V and J ends lost 1 base and 3 bases respectively, with 12 bases between them. From germline, CDR1 is KGHSY and CDR2 FQNENV. The CDR3 covers 15 residues. In nucleotides, the CDR3 is TGTGCCAGCAGCCAATGGCAGGGATGGGACACTGAAGCTTTCTTT. This gives the protein CASSQWQGWDTEAFF.

This clone was counted only a few times. The chain uses TRBV15 and TRBJ1-4; no firm D call. V lost 5 bases, J lost 4 bases, and 14 bases lay in between. CDR1 and CDR2 (germline): LNHNV, YYDKDF (reference sequence). CDR3 length: 15 amino acids. CDR3 residues: CATSLRFPSNEKLFF. Here the CDR3 DNA reads TGTGCCACCAGCCTTCGATTCCCTAGTAATGAAAAACTGTTTTTT.

The chain uses TRBV18 and TRBJ2-5; D tentatively reads TRBD1 or TRBD2 (5 bases each). Germline CDR1 KGHSH, CDR2 LQKENI. V dropped 3 bases and J dropped 3 bases, with 14 bases sitting between them. The CDR3 sequence is 15 residues long. The CDR3 region has the DNA TGTGCCAGCTCACCCGTATTGAGAGGGGAAGAGACCCAGTACTTC. It yields the protein CASSPVLRGEETQYF.

The chain links TRBV29-1 to TRBJ2-5; TRBD2 is a possible D gene (6 bases). The CDR3 sequence is 12 residues long. V lost 4 bases to trimming and J lost 2 bases, with 8 bases between them. The germline V gene encodes CDR1 SQVTM and CDR2 ANQGSEA. This CDR3 is CSVGDLQETQYF. In DNA, the CDR3 is TGCAGCGTTGGGGACTTACAAGAGACCCAGTACTTC.

The gene calls are TRBV19 and TRBJ2-2; TRBD1 matches 7 bases. This CDR3 contains 16 residues. The germline gives CDR1 LNHDA, CDR2 SQIVND (reference sequence). J gave up 2 bases and V 7 bases, and 10 bases lay outside the gene matches. Here the CDR3 reads CASISRGTVNTGELFF. The CDR3 DNA is TGTGCCAGTATCAGCAGGGGGACAGTAAACACCGGGGAGCTGTTTTTT.

The count of this clone is one. The chain joins TRBV5-6 to TRBJ2-7; the D gene is possibly TRBD1 (5 bases). CDR3 length equals 11 residues. Deletions cut 4 bases from V and 5 bases from J, with 7 bases between. From germline, CDR1 is SGHDT and CDR2 YYEEEE. The CDR3 loop reads CASSRQHEQYF. The CDR3 coding sequence is TGTGCCAGCAGCCGACAGCACGAGCAGTACTTC.

This clone occurred once. The V gene is TRBV6-6, the J gene TRBJ2-1, with TRBD2 identical over 8 bases. The V segment lost 0 bases and the J segment 7 bases; nucleotides outside the gene matches: 5. The CDR3 spans 15 residues. Germline V gives CDR1 MNHNY, CDR2 SVGAGI (reference sequence). In DNA form, the CDR3 reads TGTGCCAGCAGTTACTCGTTCGGGGGGGGAAATGAGCAGTTCTTC. This codes for CASSYSFGGGNEQFF.

V usage is TRBV7-2 and J usage is TRBJ2-5; D is possibly TRBD1 (6 bases). There are 13 residues in the CDR3. Germline loops: CDR1 SGHTA, CDR2 FQGNSA. The V gene lost 2 bases and the J gene lost 7 bases, with 11 bases spanning the gap. The CDR3 here is CASSLSVGGTQYF. The CDR3 DNA reads as TGTGCCAGCAGCTTATCGGTAGGGGGGACCCAGTACTTC. Filled out from reference TRBV7-2 and TRBJ2-5, the complete variable domain reads GAGVSQSPSNKVTEKGKDVELRCDPISGHTALYWYRQSLGQGLEFLIYFQGNSAPDKSGLPSDRFSAERTGGSVSTLTIQRTQQEDSAVYLCASSLSVGGTQYFGPGTRLLVL.

Points on this clone: The germline gene is not matched at one end of the junction; a read error may be the cause. The rearrangement uses TRBV7-7 and TRBJ2-1; 10 bases match TRBD2. Germline values: CDR1 SSHAT, CDR2 FNYEAQ (reference sequence). There are 15 residues in the CDR3. The CDR3 coding sequence is TGTGCTAGCAGCCCATCAAGCGGGAGGGTCGATGAGCAGTTCTTC. Translated, it gives CASSPSSGRVDEQFF. The full variable domain, in which reference TRBV7-7 and TRBJ2-1 provide the parts outside the CDR3, is GAGVSQSPRYKVTKRGQDVTLRCDPISSHATLYWYQQALGQGPEFLTYFNYEAQPDKSGLPSDRFSAERPEGSISTLTIQRTEQRDSAMYRCASSPSSGRVDEQFFGPGTRLTVL.

Remarks on this clone: Other DNA sequences in this specimen translate into the identical CDR3. The chain recombines TRBV30 with TRBJ1-3, with D uncertain. Trimming cost V 0 bases and J 0 bases, with 3 bases left between them. CDR1 and CDR2 (germline): GTSNPN, SVGIG (reference sequence). The CDR3 consists of 13 residues. As DNA, the CDR3 is TGTGCCTGGAGTGTAAACTCTGGAAACACCATATATTTT. It yields the protein CAWSVNSGNTIYF.

This chain connects TRBV6-1 to TRBJ1-5; D gene unclear. CDR1 is MNHNS and CDR2 is SASEGT in the germline V gene. This CDR3 comprises 13 residues. V was cut by 8 bases and J by 0 bases, with 8 bases left in between. CDR3 protein: CASGMDSNQPQHF. In nucleotides, the CDR3 is TGTGCCAGCGGGATGGATAGCAATCAGCCCCAGCATTTT.

The CDR3 sequence: CASSSTGTGGYNEQFF. The DNA for the CDR3 is TGTGCCAGCAGTTCAACCGGGACAGGGGGCTACAATGAGCAGTTCTTC. This chain connects TRBV28 to TRBJ2-1, with 11 bases aligning to TRBD1. V lost 4 bases to trimming and J lost 3 bases; unmatched junction nucleotides: 5. Germline lookup yields CDR1 MDHEN and CDR2 SYDVKM. The CDR3 length is 16 residues.